These T cell receptor beta chains were read from a single sample in a study of T cell responses to AZD1222 COVID-19 vaccine. Sequenced by immunoSEQ multiplex PCR; TCRdb stores in-frame clones only, minus some. The sample holds 170,000 or so clones; over 75% are singletons and the top ten take approximately 1.4%. Sequences were derived from peripheral blood, sampled on day 0 of AZD1222 vaccination. These receptors all stem from an adult in good health. CDR3s include the opening cysteine and the closing phenylalanine or tryptophan. The order of the fields is clone size, V gene, J gene, D gene, CDR3 protein, CDR3 DNA. The D gene is left open where the match is weak. The size entry is marked missing in some rows and otherwise reads once, few, many or a size class.

once	TRBV5-1	TRBJ2-3	TRBD2	CASSETMTSGGDTDTQYF	TGCGCCAGCAGCGAAACGATGACTAGCGGGGGGGACACAGATACGCAGTATTTT
-	TRBV7-2	TRBJ1-1	-	CASSLALEGGAFF	TGTGCCAGCAGCTTAGCGTTGGAGGGGGGAGCTTTCTTT
-	TRBV9	TRBJ2-5	TRBD2	CASSVASGGLKETQYF	TGTGCCAGCAGCGTAGCTAGCGGGGGACTCAAAGAGACCCAGTACTTC
-	TRBV3-1/TRBV3-2	TRBJ1-1	-	CASSRRTRRGTEAFF	TGTGCCAGCAGCCGCCGGACAAGGAGAGGCACTGAAGCTTTCTTT
-	TRBV19	TRBJ1-1	TRBD1	CASMNRGRPEAFF	TGTGCCAGTATGAACAGGGGGAGGCCTGAAGCTTTCTTT
-	TRBV14	TRBJ2-1	TRBD2	CASSQPGTGGNEQFF	TGTGCCAGCAGCCAGCCAGGGACCGGGGGGAATGAGCAGTTCTTC
-	TRBV7-2	TRBJ2-7	-	CASSLGAASSYEQYF	TGTGCCAGCAGCCTTGGGGCAGCGAGCTCCTACGAGCAGTACTTC
-	TRBV18	TRBJ1-6	-	CASSPQGSSYNSPLHF	TGTGCCAGCTCACCACAGGGGAGCTCCTATAATTCACCCCTCCACTTT
-	TRBV29-1	TRBJ1-1	-	CSVAMTANTEAFF	TGCAGCGTTGCGATGACAGCGAACACTGAAGCTTTCTTT
once	TRBV3-1/TRBV3-2	TRBJ2-5	-	CASSQVSRRKETQYF	TGTGCCAGCAGCCAAGTCTCCCGGAGGAAAGAGACCCAGTACTTC
-	TRBV3-1/TRBV3-2	TRBJ1-5	-	CASSQTTGNQPQHF	TGTGCCAGCAGCCAAACAACTGGCAATCAGCCCCAGCATTTT
-	TRBV6-5	TRBJ1-3	TRBD1	CASSYSGQGGENTIYF	TGTGCCAGCAGTTACTCAGGACAGGGGGGAGAAAACACCATATATTTT
-	TRBV9	TRBJ1-2	TRBD1	CASSRPGTANYGYTF	TGTGCCAGCAGCCGTCCCGGGACAGCTAACTATGGCTACACCTTC
-	TRBV11-2	TRBJ2-2	-	CASSLDGELFF	TGTGCCAGCAGCTTAGACGGGGAGCTGTTTTTT
-	TRBV19	TRBJ2-2	-	CASRDSSNTGELFF	TGTGCCAGTAGGGACAGCTCGAACACCGGGGAGCTGTTTTTT
-	TRBV12-3/TRBV12-4	TRBJ2-2	-	CASSFRNTGELFF	TGTGCCAGCAGTTTTCGGAACACCGGGGAGCTGTTTTTT
-	TRBV7-2	TRBJ2-5	TRBD2	CASNVLAGTQETQYF	TGTGCCAGCAACGTTCTAGCGGGAACTCAAGAGACCCAGTACTTC
-	TRBV19	TRBJ1-3	-	CASSPAGSSGNTIYF	TGTGCCAGTAGTCCGGCGGGGAGCTCTGGAAACACCATATATTTT
once	TRBV5-1	TRBJ2-1	-	CASSFQGNEQFF	TGCGCCAGCAGCTTTCAGGGGAATGAGCAGTTCTTC
-	TRBV11-3	TRBJ2-1	-	CASSLETRGYNEQFF	TGTGCCAGCAGCTTAGAAACAAGGGGATACAATGAGCAGTTCTTC
-	TRBV28	TRBJ1-2	TRBD1	CASSSGTGLYGYTF	TGTGCCAGCAGCTCCGGGACAGGACTCTATGGCTACACCTTC
-	TRBV29-1	TRBJ2-1	TRBD2	CSVGLLANEQFF	TGCAGCGTCGGACTACTAGCGAATGAGCAGTTCTTC
-	TRBV18	TRBJ1-6	TRBD1	CASSGTGLNSPLHF	TGTGCCAGCTCAGGGACAGGGTTGAATTCACCCCTCCACTTT
-	TRBV5-1	TRBJ1-3	TRBD1	CASSTQLTGASGNTIYF	TGCGCCAGCAGCACGCAACTCACAGGGGCCTCTGGAAACACCATATATTTT
-	TRBV18	TRBJ1-1	-	CASSPPSAVPSEAFF	TGTGCCAGCTCACCACCGTCGGCAGTTCCCTCTGAAGCTTTCTTT
-	TRBV5-4	TRBJ2-5	-	CASSLGPADQETQYF	TGTGCCAGCAGCTTGGGGCCAGCGGACCAAGAGACCCAGTACTTC
few	TRBV29-1	TRBJ2-1	TRBD1	CSATHRGSRNEQFF	TGCAGCGCGACCCACAGGGGGAGTCGGAATGAGCAGTTCTTC
once	TRBV27	TRBJ2-4	-	CASSDGLNLAKNIQYF	TGTGCCAGCAGTGATGGTCTCAATCTAGCCAAAAACATTCAGTACTTC
-	TRBV12-3/TRBV12-4	TRBJ1-1	-	CASSLSLNTEAFF	TGTGCCAGCAGTTTATCTCTGAACACTGAAGCTTTCTTT
-	TRBV10-2	TRBJ2-1	TRBD2	CASRLSGAYNEQFF	TGCGCCAGCAGACTAAGCGGGGCCTACAATGAGCAGTTCTTC
-	TRBV14	TRBJ1-1	-	CASRYLQGTEAFF	TGTGCCAGCAGATACCTGCAGGGTACTGAAGCTTTCTTT